The 24 T cell receptor beta chains listed next were all sequenced from one sample in a study of Ad26.COV2.S vaccination and SARS-CoV-2 variants. This table comes from immunoSEQ multiplex PCR, and its TCRdb copy is limited to in-frame clones, with some not included. The data show about 350,000 clones, 75% to 90% seen once. The treatment: around 19 received Ad26.COV2.S at low or high dose, single or two shots; several received placebo; per-sample allocation not given. Sampling took place 63 days after the first vaccine or placebo injection. The specimen comprised peripheral blood, sampled in a trial of Ad26.COV2.S vaccine versus placebo. The receptor set was obtained from a person aged 18 to 59 who received the Ad26.COV2.S COVID-19 vaccine or a placebo.

The chain employs TRBV5-6 and TRBJ1-6; unclear D gene. The CDR3 has 14 amino acids. Between the trimmed V and J ends, which lost 4 bases and 8 bases, there was a span of 13 bases. CDR1 is SGHDT, CDR2 YYEEEE, per germline. The CDR3 loop is CASSTRGTYSPLHF. CDR3 DNA: TGTGCCAGCAGCACCCGGGGAACCTATTCACCCCTCCACTTT.

This clone was detected only once. The V and J genes are TRBV2 and TRBJ2-2; D unclear. The germline V gene has CDR1 SNHLY and CDR2 FYNNEI. Trimming pared 7 bases from V and 2 bases from J, leaving 11 bases between. The CDR3 contains 14 residues. The CDR3 loop is CASMLTQNTGELFF. CDR3 nucleotides: TGTGCCAGCATGTTAACTCAAAACACCGGGGAGCTGTTTTTT.

The rearrangement links TRBV11-2 to TRBJ2-7, with 8 nucleotides matching TRBD1. The ends lost 3 bases at V and 3 bases at J; junction bases unmatched: 7. Germline V gene lookup returns CDR1 SGHAT and CDR2 FQNNGV. The CDR3 totals 15 residues. CDR3 residues: CASSFSRDRNYEQYF. The DNA for the CDR3 is TGTGCCAGCAGCTTTAGTCGGGACAGGAACTACGAGCAGTACTTC.

The rearrangement joins TRBV6-5 to TRBJ2-1; 7 nucleotides match TRBD1. V lost 8 bases and J lost 3; bases outside the gene matches: 7. Germline V CDR1 and CDR2: MNHEY, SVGAGI. This CDR3 spans 14 amino acids. Written as DNA, the CDR3 is TGTGCCAGCTCTGGACAGGCGGTCTACAATGAGCAGTTCTTC. Encoded protein: CASSGQAVYNEQFF.

Only one count was recorded for this clone. V usage is TRBV7-8 and J usage is TRBJ2-7; 8 bases are shared with TRBD1. The CDR3 is 16 residues long. Trimming removed 5 bases from V and 5 bases from J; junction bases left unmatched: 14. Germline assignment: CDR1 SGHVS and CDR2 FQNEAQ. As DNA, the CDR3 is TGTGCCAGCAGCCTCCGTTTAGGACAGGGTAGTCACGAGCAGTACTTC. Translation gives CASSLRLGQGSHEQYF.

This clone has only one observation. The J gene is TRBJ1-4, the V gene TRBV7-9, with unresolved D. The ends were cut back, 6 bases at V and 3 bases at J, with 11 bases in the middle. Germline V CDR1 and CDR2: SEHNR, FQNEAQ (reference sequence). The CDR3 consists of 14 residues. This CDR3 reads CASSIATPNEKLFF. The DNA for the CDR3 is TGTGCCAGCAGTATAGCTACCCCTAATGAAAAACTGTTTTTT.

The table lists this clone with a count of one. The chain is built from TRBV12-3 or TRBV12-4 and TRBJ1-1; D is unresolved. CDR3 size: 11 residues. Trimming shortened V by 6 bases and J by 1 base, and 3 bases separated the two germline ends. This CDR3 reads CASSENTEAFF. As DNA, the CDR3 is TGTGCCAGCAGCGAGAACACTGAAGCTTTCTTT.

This sequence joins TRBV28 and TRBJ2-7, with D perhaps TRBD2 (5 bases). This CDR3 is 13 amino acids long. V lost 8 bases, J lost 0 bases, and 11 bases lay in between. The germline CDR1 and CDR2 sequences are MDHEN and SYDVKM. CDR3 loop: CASGSGSSYEQYF. CDR3 coding DNA: TGTGCCAGCGGCAGCGGAAGCTCCTACGAGCAGTACTTC. Together with reference TRBV28 and TRBJ2-7, the CDR3 gives the full variable domain: DVKVTQSSRYLVKRTGEKVFLECVQDMDHENMFWYRQDPGLGLRLIYFSYDVKMKEKGDIPEGYSVSREKKERFSLILESASTNQTSMYLCASGSGSSYEQYFGPGTRLTVT.

The count of this clone is one. The sample has other DNA sequences that encode this CDR3 too. J is TRBJ2-5 and V is TRBV3-1 (or the pseudogene TRBV3-2); D is ambiguous. V lost 1 base and J 5 bases, leaving 5 bases between the germline ends. The CDR3 is made up of 12 amino acids. Germline V gives CDR1 LGHDT, CDR2 YNNKEL (reference sequence). CDR3 coding DNA: TGTGCCAGCAGCCAAGTTGGCGAGACCCAGTACTTC. It encodes CASSQVGETQYF.

The chain has TRBV7-2 and TRBJ2-5, with D perhaps matching TRBD1 (6 bases). Per the germline V gene, CDR1 is SGHTA and CDR2 is FQGNSA. Trimming took 5 bases from V and 5 from J, leaving 15 bases between them. This CDR3 region has 14 residues. CDR3 DNA sequence: TGTGCCAGCAGCCCGCGTCAGGGGTTGGAGACCCAGTACTTC. Amino acids: CASSPRQGLETQYF.

This clone occurred once. This chain links TRBV29-1 with TRBJ2-7; weak D call: TRBD2 (5 bases). Between the trimmed V and J ends, which lost 0 bases and 4 bases, there was a span of 7 bases. CDR1 is SQVTM and CDR2 is ANQGSEA in the germline V gene. The CDR3 loop spans 12 amino acids. For the CDR3, the DNA is TGCAGCGTTGAAGATCCGGGGTACGAGCAGTACTTC. Protein sequence: CSVEDPGYEQYF.

This sequence joins TRBV7-9 and TRBJ1-1, with 8 bases lining up with TRBD1. Germline V gene lookup returns CDR1 SEHNR and CDR2 FQNEAQ (reference sequence). V lost 1 base to trimming and J lost 1 base; unmatched junction nucleotides: 2. CDR3 size: 15 residues. CDR3 nucleotide sequence: TGTGCCAGCAGCTTAGTAGGGACAGGGAACACTGAAGCTTTCTTT. Its translation: CASSLVGTGNTEAFF.

In DNA, the CDR3 is TGTGCCAGCAGCTTTCGACAGGGGGTTGAAAAACTGTTTTTT. Encoded protein: CASSFRQGVEKLFF. The chain uses TRBV7-2 and TRBJ1-4; TRBD1 matches 9 bases. The CDR3 has 14 residues. After removal of 3 bases from V and 7 bases from J, the junction contained 3 bases not matched to a gene. Germline assignment: CDR1 SGHTA and CDR2 FQGNSA.

The gene calls are TRBV2 and TRBJ2-1; 10 bases align to TRBD2. CDR3 length: 16 amino acids. The germline V gene has CDR1 SNHLY and CDR2 FYNNEI. DNA for the CDR3: TGTGTCGGGGGAACTAGCGGGACCTCTTCCTACAATGAGCAGTTCTTC. Translating it yields CVGGTSGTSSYNEQFF.

The chain couples TRBV7-8 to TRBJ2-3, with TRBD1 matching 7 bases. Germline values: CDR1 SGHVS, CDR2 FQNEAQ. CDR3 length: 15 amino acids. The V segment lost 4 bases and the J segment 3 bases; nucleotides outside the gene matches: 7. CDR3 nucleotide sequence: TGTGCCAGCAGCTCCCCGAAGACAGGGACAGATACGCAGTATTTT. It codes for CASSSPKTGTDTQYF.

This sequence joins TRBV7-9 and TRBJ2-5; TRBD2 might be the D (5 bases). Germline lookup yields CDR1 SEHNR and CDR2 FQNEAQ (reference sequence). The CDR3 has 15 residues. V lost 1 base and J lost 5, with 14 bases in between. The CDR3 bases are TGTGCCAGCAGCTTAGGACACTTGAGGGTGGAGACCCAGTACTTC. This translates into CASSLGHLRVETQYF.

The rearrangement joins TRBV30 to TRBJ2-1, with 11 bases matching TRBD2. This CDR3 is 12 amino acids long. CDR1 is GTSNPN, CDR2 SVGIG, per germline (reference sequence). After removal of 8 bases from V and 9 bases from J, the junction contained 6 bases not matched to a gene. CDR3 in DNA: TGTGCCCGGGGGCTAGCGGGGGGTGAGCAGTTCTTC. Its protein product is CARGLAGGEQFF.

The chain uses TRBV14 and TRBJ2-5; D may be TRBD2 (6 bases). This CDR3 has 18 residues. Trimming took off 0 bases at V and 5 bases at J, with 22 bases between the two ends. Germline V gives CDR1 SGHDN, CDR2 FVKESK. The CDR3 here is CASSQDMGWRETEETQYF. The DNA of the CDR3 is TGTGCCAGCAGCCAAGATATGGGCTGGAGGGAGACGGAGGAGACCCAGTACTTC.

V usage is TRBV5-1 and J usage is TRBJ2-7; the match to TRBD1 covers 10 bases. V lost 1 base to trimming and J lost 1 base; unmatched junction nucleotides: 2. This CDR3 has 15 residues. Germline values: CDR1 SGHRS, CDR2 YFSETQ. CDR3 amino acids: CASSLWTGGSYEQYF. CDR3 DNA: TGCGCCAGCAGCTTGTGGACAGGGGGTTCCTACGAGCAGTACTTC.

The rearrangement joins TRBV27 to TRBJ1-4, with D perhaps matching TRBD1 (6 bases). The CDR3 is made up of 17 amino acids. The germline V gene has CDR1 MNHEY and CDR2 SMNVEV (reference sequence). V gave up 2 bases and J gave up 3 bases, with 16 bases separating them. The CDR3 bases are TGTGCCAGCAGTTTAAGGGGGAGTGGGGCGTCTAATGAAAAACTGTTTTTT. This encodes CASSLRGSGASNEKLFF.

The chain recombines TRBV9 with TRBJ2-2; TRBD1 matches at 8 bases. Germline V gene sequence: CDR1 SGDLS, CDR2 YYNGEE. The CDR3 sequence is 14 residues long. The V gene end was trimmed by 3 bases and the J gene end by 6 bases; junction bases not matched to a gene: 4. The CDR3 protein is CASSEQGVSGELFF. The CDR3 nucleotides are TGTGCCAGCAGCGAACAGGGGGTATCCGGGGAGCTGTTTTTT.

The chain uses TRBV19 and TRBJ1-1; D remains ambiguous. Trimming took 7 bases from V and 5 from J, leaving 14 bases between them. This CDR3 is built from 13 residues. Germline CDR1 and CDR2: LNHDA and SQIVND (reference sequence). CDR3 loop: CASNGWGGTEAFF. The CDR3 nucleotides read TGTGCCAGTAACGGTTGGGGAGGAACTGAAGCTTTCTTT.

The chain recombines TRBV5-1 with TRBJ2-1, with 9 nucleotides matching TRBD1. Germline V lookup: CDR1 SGHRS, CDR2 YFSETQ. V shed 1 base, J shed 8 bases, and the junction held 10 bases outside the gene matches. This CDR3 region has 16 residues. CDR3 nucleotides: TGCGCCAGCAGCTTGACGGCGGGACAGGGTGTTGATGAGCAGTTCTTC. Amino acids: CASSLTAGQGVDEQFF.

The genes are TRBV5-1 and TRBJ2-3; D is possibly TRBD1 (6 bases). This CDR3 is built from 16 residues. Germline lookup yields CDR1 SGHRS and CDR2 YFSETQ. V shed 4 bases and J shed 3 bases, with 18 bases lying between them. The CDR3 protein is CASSPRDTRRTDTQYF. In nucleotides, the CDR3 is TGCGCCAGCAGCCCCCGGGACACCCGGAGGACAGATACGCAGTATTTT.